The 28 T cell receptor beta chains below come from one sample, sequenced in a study of glioma-infiltrating T cells after dendritic cell vaccination. Profiled with immunoSEQ multiplex PCR; TCRdb holds only in-frame clones, not every one. The sample lists about 90,000 clones; around four fifths were seen once. Sample time point: after dendritic cell vaccination, including at tumor progression/relapse. The input for sequencing was blood, taken after dendritic cell vaccination. These receptors all stem from a human donor with glioblastoma.

The chain combines TRBV7-2 with TRBJ2-1; TRBD1 matches at 9 bases. CDR1 is SGHTA, CDR2 FQGNSA, per germline. The CDR3 has 17 residues. J was trimmed by 7 bases and V by 1 base; bases with no gene match: 11. In DNA form, the CDR3 reads TGTGCCAGCAGCTTAGGGGGACAGGGTTTGAGAGTTAATGAGCAGTTCTTC. Protein sequence: CASSLGGQGLRVNEQFF. Supplemented by reference TRBV7-2 and TRBJ2-1, the full variable domain reads GAGVSQSPSNKVTEKGKDVELRCDPISGHTALYWYRQSLGQGLEFLIYFQGNSAPDKSGLPSDRFSAERTGGSVSTLTIQRTQQEDSAVYLCASSLGGQGLRVNEQFFGPGTRLTVL.

The chain links TRBV7-2 to TRBJ2-1; 9 positions match TRBD1. With 5 bases clipped from V and 6 bases from J, the junction kept 8 bases outside the gene matches. CDR3 length: 15 residues. The germline V gene has CDR1 SGHTA and CDR2 FQGNSA. The CDR3 DNA is TGTGCCAGCAGCCCTACAGGGGGCGCACGCAATGAGCAGTTCTTC. Translating it yields CASSPTGGARNEQFF.

This chain uses TRBV2 with TRBJ2-1, with 15 nucleotides matching TRBD2. This CDR3 is 14 amino acids long. Trimming removed 8 bases from V and 7 bases from J; junction bases left unmatched: 3. CDR1 and CDR2 (germline): SNHLY, FYNNEI. CDR3 sequence reads: CASGLAGGWNEQFF. DNA for the CDR3: TGTGCCAGCGGACTAGCGGGGGGGTGGAATGAGCAGTTCTTC. The whole variable domain, filled in from reference TRBV2 and TRBJ2-1, reads EPEVTQTPSHQVTQMGQEVILRCVPISNHLYFYWYRQILGQKVEFLVSFYNNEISEKSEIFDDQFSVERPDGSNFTLKIRSTKLEDSAMYFCASGLAGGWNEQFFGPGTRLTVL.

This clone was detected a few times. The chain carries TRBV18 and TRBJ1-2; a weak D match, TRBD1 (5 bases). The V gene's germline CDR1 is KGHSH and CDR2 LQKENI. The CDR3 consists of 12 residues. Between the trimmed V and J ends, which lost 3 bases and 6 bases, there was a span of 8 bases. CDR3 loop: CASSPEGDGYTF. CDR3 nucleotide sequence: TGTGCCAGCTCACCCGAAGGGGATGGCTACACCTTC.

This chain joins TRBV19 and TRBJ2-2, with 8 bases matching TRBD1. J gave up 2 bases and V 9 bases, and 8 bases lay outside the gene matches. Germline V gives CDR1 LNHDA, CDR2 SQIVND (reference sequence). The CDR3 runs 15 residues. CDR3 sequence (DNA): TGTGCCAGCCGACCGGGACAGGTTAACACCGGGGAGCTGTTTTTT. This encodes CASRPGQVNTGELFF.

The chain links TRBV7-9 to TRBJ1-5, with TRBD1 matching 10 bases. Germline CDR1 is SEHNR and CDR2 is FQNEAQ (reference sequence). CDR3 size: 14 residues. V lost 5 bases and J lost 5; bases outside the gene matches: 3. The CDR3 spells CASSQGQGHQPQHF. DNA for the CDR3: TGTGCCAGCAGCCAGGGACAGGGGCATCAGCCCCAGCATTTT.

This chain connects TRBV4-2 to TRBJ2-7; tentatively, D is TRBD1 (6 bases). The CDR3 spans 15 residues. Germline assignment: CDR1 LGHNA and CDR2 YNFKEQ. Trimming stripped 4 bases from V and 5 bases from J, with 18 bases between. The CDR3 loop is CASSRGSGDSDEQYF. Written as DNA, the CDR3 is TGTGCCAGCAGCCGGGGATCAGGGGATAGCGACGAGCAGTACTTC.

The chain recombines TRBV5-6 with TRBJ2-5; 10 nucleotides line up with TRBD2. CDR3 length: 16 amino acids. V lost 0 bases, J lost 2 bases, and 4 bases stayed unmatched. In germline, CDR1 is SGHDT, CDR2 YYEEEE. The CDR3 region is CASSLGWTSGQETQYF. The CDR3 coding sequence is TGTGCCAGCAGCTTGGGTTGGACTAGCGGACAAGAGACCCAGTACTTC.

This sequence joins TRBV5-1 and TRBJ1-1; no firm D call. Trimming shortened V by 0 bases and J by 2 bases, and 5 bases separated the two germline ends. CDR1 is SGHRS, CDR2 YFSETQ, per germline. The CDR3 has 13 residues. The CDR3 DNA reads as TGCGCCAGCAGCTTGGACACAAACACTGAAGCTTTCTTT. Translating gives CASSLDTNTEAFF.

The chain is built from TRBV29-1 and TRBJ1-2; TRBD1 aligns across 9 bases. V shed 7 bases and J 6 bases; nucleotides not matched to a gene: 6. Germline V gene lookup returns CDR1 SQVTM and CDR2 ANQGSEA. The CDR3 runs 12 residues. The CDR3 loop reads CSERGTGNGYTF. The CDR3 bases are TGCAGCGAACGGGGGACAGGGAATGGCTACACCTTC.

This clone was observed once. The genes are TRBV7-8 and TRBJ1-1, with 10 bases lining up with TRBD1. V trimming: 5 bases; J trimming: 4 bases; junction bases outside the gene matches: 4. Germline V lookup: CDR1 SGHVS, CDR2 FQNEAQ. The CDR3 spans 14 residues. The CDR3 DNA sequence: TGTGCCAGCAGCGCCAGGACAGGGGGCACTGAAGCTTTCTTT. Translated: CASSARTGGTEAFF.

This clone has only a few counts. V and J are TRBV13 and TRBJ1-1, with a possible D match to TRBD1 (5 bases). Germline CDR1 and CDR2: PRHDT and FYEKMQ (reference sequence). The CDR3 runs 12 residues. Deletions cut 3 bases from V and 7 bases from J, with 9 bases between. CDR3 sequence: CASSFGTIEAFF. The CDR3, as DNA: TGTGCCAGCAGCTTCGGGACTATTGAAGCTTTCTTT.

V and J are TRBV5-6 and TRBJ1-6; D call uncertain. Germline CDR1 SGHDT, CDR2 YYEEEE. This CDR3 is 16 amino acids long. V gave up 4 bases and J gave up 2 bases, with 13 bases separating them. The CDR3 loop reads CASSPDGGTYNSPLHF. In DNA form, the CDR3 reads TGTGCCAGCAGCCCGGACGGAGGAACCTATAATTCACCCCTCCACTTT.

This rearrangement joins TRBV13 to TRBJ1-2, with a tentative D call TRBD1 (5 bases). CDR3 length equals 14 residues. V was trimmed by 4 bases and J by 2 bases, leaving 11 bases between them. The germline CDR1 and CDR2 sequences are PRHDT and FYEKMQ (reference sequence). CDR3 in amino acids: CASSSGTGNYGYTF. The CDR3 DNA sequence: TGTGCCAGCAGCTCCGGGACTGGCAACTATGGCTACACCTTC.

V is TRBV6-5 and J is TRBJ1-1; D call uncertain. The germline V gene encodes CDR1 MNHEY and CDR2 SVGAGI. CDR3 length equals 12 residues. Deletions cut 4 bases from V and 1 base from J, with 4 bases between. Written as DNA, the CDR3 is TGTGCCAGCAGTTCTCCGAACACTGAAGCTTTCTTT. The encoded protein is CASSSPNTEAFF.

The chain carries TRBV7-6 and TRBJ1-6; D call uncertain. V lost 4 bases and J lost 5, with 12 bases in between. Germline assignment: CDR1 SGHVS and CDR2 FNYEAQ. The CDR3 has 15 amino acids. CDR3 region: CASSSDSGNNSPLHF. The CDR3 DNA follows: TGTGCCAGCAGCTCAGATTCGGGAAATAATTCACCCCTCCACTTT.

The chain uses TRBV5-1 and TRBJ1-5; TRBD1 might be the D (5 bases). CDR3 length: 13 amino acids. Germline V gene lookup returns CDR1 SGHRS and CDR2 YFSETQ. V lost 4 bases to trimming and J lost 4 bases, with 9 bases between them. CDR3 residues: CASSLDINQPQHF. CDR3 nucleotide sequence: TGCGCCAGCAGCCTGGACATAAATCAGCCCCAGCATTTT.

The J gene is TRBJ1-3, the V gene TRBV30; D is unclear. Germline assignment: CDR1 GTSNPN and CDR2 SVGIG (reference sequence). This CDR3 spans 12 amino acids. Trimming pared 1 base from V and 4 bases from J, leaving 5 bases between. CDR3 sequence reads: CAWSGEGNTIYF. CDR3 DNA sequence: TGTGCCTGGAGTGGGGAGGGAAACACCATATATTTT.

V usage is TRBV9 and J usage is TRBJ2-1, with a possible D match to TRBD1 (7 bases). V lost 4 bases, J lost 4 bases, and 15 bases lay in between. Looked up from germline, CDR1 is SGDLS and CDR2 is YYNGEE. The CDR3 is 15 residues long. CDR3 residues: CASSTRDSLYNEQFF. The CDR3 DNA reads TGTGCCAGCAGCACGCGGGACAGCCTTTACAATGAGCAGTTCTTC.

This chain uses TRBV6-6 with TRBJ2-5; D might be TRBD1 (6 bases). V was cut by 6 bases and J by 5 bases, with 13 bases left in between. Germline assignment: CDR1 MNHNY and CDR2 SVGAGI (reference sequence). This CDR3 comprises 13 residues. CDR3 residues: CASRPGHGETQYF. The CDR3 coding sequence is TGTGCCAGCAGACCGGGACACGGGGAGACCCAGTACTTC.

A few counts support this clone. The sample has other DNA sequences that encode this CDR3 too. The chain carries TRBV18 and TRBJ1-2, with D maybe TRBD1 (5 bases). Germline V lookup: CDR1 KGHSH, CDR2 LQKENI. CDR3 size: 14 residues. Trimming shortened V by 3 bases and J by 7 bases, and 15 bases separated the two germline ends. Here the CDR3 DNA reads TGTGCCAGCTCACCCACACTGGGGACTAGTGGCTACACCTTC. It yields the protein CASSPTLGTSGYTF.

The J gene is TRBJ2-1, the V gene TRBV5-1; weak D call: TRBD1 (7 bases). CDR3 size: 14 residues. CDR1 and CDR2 from the germline V gene are SGHRS and YFSETQ. V lost 10 bases and J 2 bases, leaving 16 bases between the germline ends. The CDR3 loop is CASGGLGTYNEQFF. CDR3 DNA: TGCGCCTCAGGGGGGCTTGGGACCTACAATGAGCAGTTCTTC.

The V gene is TRBV5-8, the J gene TRBJ1-6; D is undetermined. Germline V gene data show CDR1 as SGHTS and CDR2 as YDEGEE. With 4 bases removed from V and 6 bases from J, the gap between germline ends came to 17 bases. The CDR3 has 16 amino acids. The CDR3 DNA reads as TGTGCCAGCAGCCCTACTAACACTTTACCTAATTCACCCCTCCACTTT. Protein: CASSPTNTLPNSPLHF.

V and J are TRBV28 and TRBJ2-1; D may be TRBD1 (7 bases). V dropped 2 bases and J dropped 7 bases, with 12 bases sitting between them. CDR3 length equals 14 residues. From germline, CDR1 is MDHEN and CDR2 SYDVKM. The CDR3 here is CASSLLQGRNEQFF. CDR3 sequence (DNA): TGTGCCAGCAGTTTACTACAGGGGAGGAATGAGCAGTTCTTC.

This clone was observed a single time. The J gene is TRBJ2-7, the V gene TRBV5-1; 10 positions agree with TRBD1. CDR3 size: 14 residues. Germline V gene sequence: CDR1 SGHRS, CDR2 YFSETQ. V shed 4 bases, J shed 2 bases, and the junction held 3 bases outside the gene matches. The CDR3 DNA reads as TGCGCCAGCAGCCACGGACAGGGGGCCTACGAGCAGTACTTC. It yields the protein CASSHGQGAYEQYF.

The CDR3 nucleotides read TGTGCCAGTAGTCCCCGAAGGGGACTAGCGGGGACCTACGAGCAGTACTTC. Amino acids: CASSPRRGLAGTYEQYF. The chain carries TRBV19 and TRBJ2-7; 13 bases align to TRBD2. The CDR3 sequence is 17 residues long. V shed 5 bases and J 2 bases; nucleotides not matched to a gene: 9. Per germline, CDR1 LNHDA and CDR2 SQIVND (reference sequence).

The V and J genes are TRBV2 and TRBJ2-6; the D gene is possibly TRBD1 (5 bases). The CDR3 runs 15 residues. CDR1 is SNHLY, CDR2 FYNNEI, per germline. V was trimmed by 3 bases and J by 1 base, leaving 7 bases between them. The CDR3: CASSDRASGANVLTF. For the CDR3, the DNA is TGTGCCAGCAGTGACAGGGCGTCTGGGGCCAACGTCCTGACTTTC.

The chain has TRBV20-1 and TRBJ1-1; the D gene is possibly TRBD1 (5 bases). The CDR3 sequence is 11 residues long. Trimming left V 6 bases short and J 10 bases short, with 15 bases between. Germline CDR1 and CDR2: DFQATT and SNEGSKA (reference sequence). The CDR3 DNA reads TGCAGTGCACGGAACGATCAGGGAGCTTTCTTT. Translating gives CSARNDQGAFF.